The source of this T cell receptor (beta chain) is a study of blood T cell repertoires in COVID-19. Overall study: The United States, Italy and Spain provided the acute and convalescent COVID-19 samples. T cells, B-cell-depleted T cells, or PBMCs provided the cDNA or gDNA that served as material.

Seattle enrolled patients during active infection and tracked them longitudinally. Original processing notes: Estimation of nucleated cell counts relied on the amplification of reference gene primers. Profiling relied on immunoSEQ multiplex PCR, and the TCRdb table lists in-frame clones only, not all of them. From that table come the V and J calls and clone size; the DNA was used to work out D and trimming. The table lists about 170,000 clones, roughly nine tenths of them singletons, with about 10% in the top ten. V was pared by 3 bases and J by 1 base, with 3 bases of the junction left unmatched. Germline V lookup: CDR1 LNHDA, CDR2 SQIVND (reference sequence). The CDR3 sequence is 16 residues long.

The chain couples TRBV19 to TRBJ1-5, with TRBD1 matching over 10 bases. This TCR was sampled from a woman aged 55-75 years with COVID-19, enrolled during active disease. Sequencing was done on a sample of peripheral blood. CDR3 loop: CASSIGTGVSNQPQHF. The CDR3 coding sequence is TGTGCCAGTAGTATCGGGACAGGGGTGAGCAATCAGCCCCAGCATTTT.